These 11 T cell receptor beta chains originate from one sample sequenced in a study of T cell responses to AZD1222 COVID-19 vaccine (dated by TCRdb to about 2021). The method was the immunoSEQ multiplex PCR assay. Imported from immuneACCESS, the table was reduced by TCRdb to in-frame sequences with V and J called. These copies leave out some clones; in studies compared against another copy, an unresolved V gene accounts for under half, and the cause of the remainder is not known. The sample profile shows roughly 66,000 clones; 88% of them were found once. The ten largest clones represent 4% to 5.5% of the sample. The time point label here, explained by the study, means: about 28 days (+/-7) after the second vaccine dose. Read against the paper, the sample's treatment or condition label means: meningococcal conjugate vaccine given as trial control. The specimen was peripheral blood, collected 28 days after the second dose of the MenACWY control vaccine. The receptors derive from an adult who received the MenACWY meningococcal vaccine as a control.

V is TRBV5-1 and J is TRBJ2-3, with D unresolved. The CDR3 consists of 17 residues. The germline gives CDR1 SGHRS, CDR2 YFSETQ. V was trimmed by 2 bases and J by 0 bases, leaving 16 bases between them. The CDR3 DNA follows: TGCGCCAGCAGCTTTTCGCCAATTGGTTGGAGCACAGATACGCAGTATTTT. Its translation: CASSFSPIGWSTDTQYF.

The chain combines TRBV28 with TRBJ2-2; D is unresolved. Trimming stripped 2 bases from V and 1 base from J, with 8 bases between. This CDR3 spans 15 amino acids. Germline V gives CDR1 MDHEN, CDR2 SYDVKM. The DNA for the CDR3 is TGTGCCAGCAGTTTACCCCGACAGAACACCGGGGAGCTGTTTTTT. Its protein product is CASSLPRQNTGELFF.

The chain joins TRBV15 to TRBJ2-7, with D uncertain. The CDR3 runs 13 residues. The germline gives CDR1 LNHNV, CDR2 YYDKDF (reference sequence). The V and J ends lost 2 bases and 6 bases respectively, with 11 bases between them. The CDR3: CATSRTDTSEQYF. The CDR3 coding sequence is TGTGCCACCAGCAGAACCGACACCTCCGAGCAGTACTTC.

The chain is built from TRBV3-1 (or the pseudogene TRBV3-2) and TRBJ2-5; D ambiguous. The CDR3 has 14 amino acids. V lost 1 base and J 1 base, leaving 7 bases between the germline ends. Germline lookup yields CDR1 LGHDT and CDR2 YNNKEL (reference sequence). Here the CDR3 DNA reads TGTGCCAGCAGCCAAGGACCGGGCCAAGAGACCCAGTACTTC. Its protein is CASSQGPGQETQYF.

This clone was seen a single time. This chain links TRBV5-1 with TRBJ1-1; D may be TRBD1 (5 bases). Per the germline V gene, CDR1 is SGHRS and CDR2 is YFSETQ. CDR3 length: 16 amino acids. V was clipped by 7 bases and J by 4 bases, with 23 bases between them. The CDR3 sequence: CASRRGFEGRGTEAFF. The CDR3, as DNA: TGCGCCAGCCGGAGGGGATTTGAGGGGCGAGGCACTGAAGCTTTCTTT.

This clone occurred once. The chain joins TRBV19 to TRBJ1-3; D is possibly TRBD1 (5 bases). This CDR3 has 16 amino acids. The V end was cut by 5 bases, the J end by 3 bases, with 17 bases between. Germline assignment: CDR1 LNHDA and CDR2 SQIVND (reference sequence). CDR3 loop: CASSPRWGGDGNTIYF. CDR3 sequence (DNA): TGTGCCAGTAGTCCCCGGTGGGGGGGAGATGGAAACACCATATATTTT.

The chain has TRBV9 and TRBJ2-1, with 7 bases that match TRBD2. The CDR3 consists of 16 residues. Germline loops: CDR1 SGDLS, CDR2 YYNGEE. The junction had 7 bases not matched to a gene; V was cut back by 4 bases and J by 0 bases. The chain's CDR3 is CASSRAGVISYNEQFF. DNA of the CDR3: TGTGCCAGCAGCAGGGCGGGGGTAATCTCCTACAATGAGCAGTTCTTC. The entire variable domain, with the rest obtained from reference TRBV9 and TRBJ2-1, is as follows: DSGVTQTPKHLITATGQRVTLRCSPRSGDLSVYWYQQSLDQGLQFLIQYYNGEERAKGNILERFSAQQFPDLHSELNLSSLELGDSALYFCASSRAGVISYNEQFFGPGTRLTVL.

This clone showed up just a few times. This chain uses TRBV10-3 with TRBJ1-5; D might be TRBD1 (5 bases). The CDR3 extends over 16 amino acids. V was cut by 0 bases and J by 2 bases, with 11 bases left in between. Germline V gene lookup returns CDR1 ENHRY and CDR2 SYGVKD. The CDR3 region has the DNA TGTGCCATCAGTGAGTCCGGACAAAGACGCAATCAGCCCCAGCATTTT. Encoded protein: CAISESGQRRNQPQHF.

The rearrangement links TRBV6-5 to TRBJ1-6; TRBD1 might be the D (6 bases). Germline CDR1 reads MNHEY; CDR2 reads SVGAGI. V was trimmed by 7 bases and J by 9 bases, leaving 16 bases between them. The CDR3 has 14 amino acids. The CDR3 protein is CASKPGTKGSPLHF. As DNA, the CDR3 is TGTGCCAGCAAGCCTGGGACAAAAGGTTCACCCCTCCACTTT.

The chain has TRBV28 and TRBJ2-2; 8 nucleotides line up with TRBD2. The CDR3 has 15 residues. Germline lookup yields CDR1 MDHEN and CDR2 SYDVKM. V was clipped by 5 bases and J by 6 bases; unmatched bases: 8. The DNA of the CDR3 is TGTGCCAGCAGTACCCACGGGGGGGCGCCCGGGGAGCTGTTTTTT. Translating it yields CASSTHGGAPGELFF.

This clone came up once. The J gene is TRBJ2-6, the V gene TRBV5-1, with D perhaps assigned TRBD1 or TRBD2 (5 bases each). CDR1 and CDR2 from the germline V gene are SGHRS and YFSETQ. V was pared by 4 bases and J by 0 bases, with 11 bases between. This CDR3 contains 16 residues. CDR3 in DNA: TGCGCCAGCAGCCGGGACCGTAACTCTGGGGCCAACGTCCTGACTTTC. Translated: CASSRDRNSGANVLTF.